These 21 T cell receptor beta chains came from one sample sequenced in a study of monozygotic twins with cystic fibrosis. The repertoire was sequenced with immunoSEQ multiplex PCR; TCRdb's copy has only in-frame clones and lacks some. The repertoire holds 14,000 or so clones, with 75% to 90% as singletons. The specimen sequenced was blood. These receptors all come from a boy aged 5-17 years with cystic fibrosis.

In its sample, this clone was seen a few times. The chain employs TRBV18 and TRBJ2-2; the D gene is possibly TRBD2 (6 bases). This CDR3 contains 16 residues. Germline V CDR1 and CDR2: KGHSH, LQKENI. Trimming took off 2 bases at V and 3 bases at J, with 13 bases between the two ends. CDR3 region: CASSPFRAGYTGELFF. CDR3 bases: TGTGCCAGCTCACCATTCCGGGCGGGATACACCGGGGAGCTGTTTTTT. The whole variable domain, filled in from reference TRBV18 and TRBJ2-2, reads NAGVMQNPRHLVRRRGQEARLRCSPMKGHSHVYWYRQLPEEGLKFMVYLQKENIIDESGMPKERFSAEFPKEGPSILRIQQVVRGDSAAYFCASSPFRAGYTGELFFGEGSRLTVL.

The chain joins TRBV6-1 to TRBJ2-3, with 12 bases that match TRBD2. The CDR3 runs to 15 residues. The trim removed 6 bases at V and 6 bases at J, leaving 7 bases unmatched. Germline-derived CDR1 and CDR2 are MNHNS and SASEGT. The CDR3, as DNA: TGTGCCAGCAGACCCGGACTAGCGGGGAAGGATACGCAGTATTTT. Translating it yields CASRPGLAGKDTQYF.

The rearrangement uses TRBV5-6 and TRBJ2-5; D gene uncertain. Germline values: CDR1 SGHDT, CDR2 YYEEEE. The CDR3 runs to 13 residues. V gave up 4 bases and J gave up 5 bases, with 12 bases separating them. The CDR3: CASSRRVGETQYF. In DNA form, the CDR3 reads TGTGCCAGCAGCAGAAGAGTTGGGGAGACCCAGTACTTC.

CDR3 loop: CASSLERPTGGNTIYF. For the CDR3, the DNA is TGCGCCAGCAGCTTGGAAAGGCCCACGGGTGGAAACACCATATATTTT. The chain uses TRBV5-1 and TRBJ1-3; no clear D gene. Trimming took off 0 bases at V and 3 bases at J, with 13 bases between the two ends. Germline values: CDR1 SGHRS, CDR2 YFSETQ. The CDR3 sequence is 16 residues long.

This clone was observed a handful of times. J is TRBJ1-1 and V is TRBV18; no reliable D call. V gave up 3 bases and J gave up 8 bases, with 10 bases separating them. The germline V gene encodes CDR1 KGHSH and CDR2 LQKENI. The CDR3 contains 12 residues. The CDR3 coding sequence is TGTGCCAGCTCACCGGCGAGGCGCGAAGCTTTCTTT. Protein: CASSPARREAFF.

This rearrangement joins TRBV30 to TRBJ1-2, with D perhaps TRBD1 (6 bases). The germline V and J ends were trimmed by 5 bases and 4 bases, with 26 bases remaining between them. CDR1 is GTSNPN, CDR2 SVGIG, per germline (reference sequence). The CDR3 covers 17 residues. The CDR3 here is CAWLSPYDGGASYGYTF. In DNA, the CDR3 is TGTGCCTGGCTCTCCCCCTATGACGGGGGCGCAAGCTATGGCTACACCTTC.

This clone was recorded once. The J gene is TRBJ2-2, the V gene TRBV10-1; 9 bases map to TRBD2. The CDR3 runs 15 residues. In germline, CDR1 is WNHNN, CDR2 SYGVQD (reference sequence). Losses at the gene ends were 5 bases for V and 7 bases for J; bases not matched to a gene: 8. DNA for the CDR3: TGCGCCAGCAGTCAAGGGACTAGCAGAGGCGGGGAGCTGTTTTTT. Translation gives CASSQGTSRGGELFF.

The chain couples TRBV6-5 to TRBJ2-1, with D unclear. V was pared by 2 bases and J by 4 bases, with 9 bases between. CDR1 and CDR2 from the germline V gene are MNHEY and SVGAGI. The CDR3 is made up of 14 amino acids. This CDR3 is CASSYEPPYNEQFF. In DNA, the CDR3 is TGTGCCAGCAGTTACGAACCCCCGTACAATGAGCAGTTCTTC.

V is TRBV5-4 and J is TRBJ2-1, with 8 bases identical to TRBD1. This CDR3 has 17 residues. Trimming at V came to 0 bases and at J to 2 bases, leaving 7 bases not matched to a gene. Germline loops: CDR1 SGHNT, CDR2 YYREEE (reference sequence). The CDR3 here is CASSLGTGGNAYNEQFF. The CDR3 bases are TGTGCCAGCAGCTTGGGTACAGGGGGAAATGCCTACAATGAGCAGTTCTTC.

The chain recombines TRBV7-9 with TRBJ2-1; no firm D call. V was clipped by 5 bases and J by 3 bases, with 2 bases between them. Per germline, CDR1 SEHNR and CDR2 FQNEAQ (reference sequence). The CDR3 contains 11 residues. CDR3 sequence (DNA): TGTGCCAGCAGCGGCTACAATGAGCAGTTCTTC. Translation: CASSGYNEQFF. The whole variable domain, filled in from reference TRBV7-9 and TRBJ2-1, reads DTGVSQNPRHKITKRGQNVTFRCDPISEHNRLYWYRQTLGQGPEFLTYFQNEAQLEKSRLLSDRFSAERPKGSFSTLEIQRTEQGDSAMYLCASSGYNEQFFGPGTRLTVL.

The count of this clone is one. The chain recombines TRBV6-5 with TRBJ1-2; 7 nucleotides agree with TRBD1. Germline-derived CDR1 and CDR2 are MNHEY and SVGAGI. Trimming at V came to 6 bases and at J to 4 bases, leaving 11 bases not matched to a gene. The CDR3 length is 15 residues. As DNA, the CDR3 is TGTGCCAGCAGCCTAGGGGGCGGGGGCGGCTATGGCTACACCTTC. It translates to CASSLGGGGGYGYTF.

The genes are TRBV5-5 and TRBJ2-5; 7 positions match TRBD2. After removal of 0 bases from V and 3 bases from J, the junction contained 2 bases not matched to a gene. There are 14 residues in the CDR3. The germline V gene has CDR1 SGHKS and CDR2 YYEKEE (reference sequence). The CDR3 region is CASSLGGREETQYF. CDR3 DNA: TGTGCCAGCAGCTTGGGAGGGAGGGAAGAGACCCAGTACTTC.

This chain links TRBV15 with TRBJ1-6; D remains unclear. The CDR3 has 16 residues. V dropped 0 bases and J dropped 8 bases, with 14 bases sitting between them. Germline V gives CDR1 LNHNV, CDR2 YYDKDF (reference sequence). DNA of the CDR3: TGTGCCACCAGCAGAGAGGCGGCAGGCCCGGATTCACCCCTCCACTTT. It specifies CATSREAAGPDSPLHF. Combining the CDR3 with reference TRBV15 and TRBJ1-6 gives the whole variable domain DAMVIQNPRYQVTQFGKPVTLSCSQTLNHNVMYWYQQKSSQAPKLLFHYYDKDFNNEADTPDNFQSRRPNTSFCFLDIRSPGLGDTAMYLCATSREAAGPDSPLHFGNGTRLTVT.

The V and J genes are TRBV6-5 and TRBJ2-3; D is unclear. V was clipped by 2 bases and J by 0 bases, with 9 bases between them. Germline CDR1 reads MNHEY; CDR2 reads SVGAGI. CDR3 length: 15 residues. The CDR3 spells CASSYAAASTDTQYF. The CDR3 nucleotides read TGTGCCAGCAGTTACGCGGCAGCTAGCACAGATACGCAGTATTTT.

This clone appeared a few times. This CDR3 is CASSLGPDEAFF. As DNA, the CDR3 is TGCGCCAGCAGCTTGGGCCCAGATGAAGCTTTCTTT. The J gene is TRBJ1-1, the V gene TRBV5-1; D ambiguous. The germline V and J ends were trimmed by 0 bases and 7 bases, with 7 bases remaining between them. The CDR3 sequence is 12 residues long. The germline CDR1 and CDR2 sequences are SGHRS and YFSETQ.

This chain's CDR3 is CAISYRDWSYNEQFF. The CDR3 DNA follows: TGTGCCATCAGCTACCGGGACTGGTCCTACAATGAGCAGTTCTTC. The chain uses TRBV10-3 and TRBJ2-1; D possibly corresponds to TRBD2 (6 bases). The CDR3 spans 15 residues. Germline CDR1 and CDR2: ENHRY and SYGVKD. Trimming stripped 6 bases from V and 1 base from J, with 13 bases between.

This rearrangement joins TRBV7-3 to TRBJ2-3; 9 nucleotides match TRBD2. CDR1 and CDR2 (germline): SGHTA, FQGTGA. This CDR3 comprises 16 residues. V shed 4 bases, J shed 1 base, and the junction held 6 bases outside the gene matches. DNA for the CDR3: TGTGCCAGCAGCTACCAAGCGGGGGGTGGCACAGATACGCAGTATTTT. Translation: CASSYQAGGGTDTQYF.

The chain employs TRBV2 and TRBJ2-7; TRBD2 agrees at 8 bases. CDR3 length equals 15 residues. With V trimmed by 4 bases and J by 5 bases, 10 bases remained unmatched. CDR1 and CDR2 from the germline V gene are SNHLY and FYNNEI. In DNA form, the CDR3 reads TGTGCCAGCAGTGTATACCTAGCGGGTTGGGACGAGCAGTACTTC. Its translation is CASSVYLAGWDEQYF.

The chain links TRBV6-1 to TRBJ2-7; D possibly matches TRBD1 or TRBD2 (7 bases each). CDR3 length: 12 residues. CDR1 is MNHNS, CDR2 SASEGT, per germline. Between the trimmed V and J ends, which lost 5 bases and 7 bases, there was a span of 12 bases. CDR3 residues: CASSIRGGEQYF. DNA for the CDR3: TGTGCCAGCAGTATCAGGGGGGGGGAGCAGTACTTC.

The chain employs TRBV5-1 and TRBJ2-2; 7 bases match TRBD1. The CDR3 is 15 amino acids. Germline V CDR1 and CDR2: SGHRS, YFSETQ. The ends lost 3 bases at V and 3 bases at J; junction bases unmatched: 5. CDR3 coding DNA: TGCGCCAGCAGCTCCGGGACAGTTCACACCGGGGAGCTGTTTTTT. Protein: CASSSGTVHTGELFF.

The CDR3 nucleotides read TGTGCCAGCTCACCGGTACCGGGAGGGGATTCACCCCTCCACTTT. Its translation: CASSPVPGGDSPLHF. The J gene is TRBJ1-6, the V gene TRBV18; D possibly corresponds to TRBD1 (5 bases). Trimming removed 3 bases from V and 8 bases from J, with 14 bases in between. Germline V gene lookup returns CDR1 KGHSH and CDR2 LQKENI. The CDR3 is 15 residues long.